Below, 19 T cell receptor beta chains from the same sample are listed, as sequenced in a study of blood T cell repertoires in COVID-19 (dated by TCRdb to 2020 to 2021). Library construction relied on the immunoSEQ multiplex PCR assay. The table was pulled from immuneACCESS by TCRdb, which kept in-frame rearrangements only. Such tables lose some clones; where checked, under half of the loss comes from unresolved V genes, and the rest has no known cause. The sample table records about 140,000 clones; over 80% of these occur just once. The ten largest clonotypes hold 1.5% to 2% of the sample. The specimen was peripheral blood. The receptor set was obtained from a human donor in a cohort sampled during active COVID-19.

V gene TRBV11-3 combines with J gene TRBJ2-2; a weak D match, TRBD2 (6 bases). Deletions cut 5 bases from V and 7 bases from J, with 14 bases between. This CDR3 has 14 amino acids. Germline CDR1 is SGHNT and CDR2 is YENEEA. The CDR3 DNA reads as TGTGCCAGCAGCCTAGGACTATGGGACGGGGAGCTGTTTTTT. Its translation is CASSLGLWDGELFF. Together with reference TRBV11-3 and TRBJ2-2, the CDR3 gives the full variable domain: EAGVVQSPRYKIIEKKQPVAFWCNPISGHNTLYWYLQNLGQGPELLIRYENEEAVDDSQLPKDRFSAERLKGVDSTLKIQPAELGDSAVYLCASSLGLWDGELFFGEGSRLTVL.

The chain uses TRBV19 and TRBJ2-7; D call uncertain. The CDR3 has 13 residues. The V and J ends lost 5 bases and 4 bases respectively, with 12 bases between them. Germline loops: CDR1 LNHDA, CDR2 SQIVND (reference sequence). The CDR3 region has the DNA TGTGCCAGTAGTTTTTCACCAGATTACGAGCAGTACTTC. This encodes CASSFSPDYEQYF.

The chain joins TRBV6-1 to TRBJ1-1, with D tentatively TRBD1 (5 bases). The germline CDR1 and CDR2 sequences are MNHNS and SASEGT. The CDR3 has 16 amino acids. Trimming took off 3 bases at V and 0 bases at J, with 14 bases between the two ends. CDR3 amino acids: CASSDSLGTLNTEAFF. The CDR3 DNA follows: TGTGCCAGCAGTGATAGCTTGGGGACTTTGAACACTGAAGCTTTCTTT.

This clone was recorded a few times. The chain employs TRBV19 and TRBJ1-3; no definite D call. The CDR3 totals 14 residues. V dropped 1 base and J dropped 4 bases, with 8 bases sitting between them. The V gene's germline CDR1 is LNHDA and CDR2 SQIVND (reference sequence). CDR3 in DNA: TGTGCCAGTAGTATAGCGTCACAAGGAAACACCATATATTTT. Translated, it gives CASSIASQGNTIYF.

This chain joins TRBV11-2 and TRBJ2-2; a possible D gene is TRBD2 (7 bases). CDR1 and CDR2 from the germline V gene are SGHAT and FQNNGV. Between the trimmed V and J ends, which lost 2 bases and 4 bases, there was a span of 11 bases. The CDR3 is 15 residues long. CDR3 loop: CASSLRGAGTGELFF. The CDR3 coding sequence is TGTGCCAGCAGCTTACGGGGGGCCGGCACCGGGGAGCTGTTTTTT.

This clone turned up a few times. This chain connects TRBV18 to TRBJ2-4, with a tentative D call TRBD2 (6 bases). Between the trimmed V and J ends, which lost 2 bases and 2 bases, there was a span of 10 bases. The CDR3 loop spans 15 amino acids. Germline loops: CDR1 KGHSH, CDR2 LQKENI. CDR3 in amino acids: CASSPGGGTKNIQYF. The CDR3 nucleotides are TGTGCCAGCTCACCAGGTGGAGGGACCAAAAACATTCAGTACTTC. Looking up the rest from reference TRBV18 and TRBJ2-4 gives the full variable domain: NAGVMQNPRHLVRRRGQEARLRCSPMKGHSHVYWYRQLPEEGLKFMVYLQKENIIDESGMPKERFSAEFPKEGPSILRIQQVVRGDSAAYFCASSPGGGTKNIQYFGAGTRLSVL.

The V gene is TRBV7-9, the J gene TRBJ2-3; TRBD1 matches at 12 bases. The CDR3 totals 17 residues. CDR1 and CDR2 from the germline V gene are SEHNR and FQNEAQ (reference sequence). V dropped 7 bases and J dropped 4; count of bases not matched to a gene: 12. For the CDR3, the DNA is TGTGCCAGCACTAGAGATCGGGGACAGGGGGCCGCAGATACGCAGTATTTT. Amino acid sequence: CASTRDRGQGAADTQYF.

In nucleotides, the CDR3 is TGTGCCAGCAGCCTTACCGGGACAGGGCGAGAGACCCAGTACTTC. Translated: CASSLTGTGRETQYF. V usage is TRBV3-1 (or the pseudogene TRBV3-2) and J usage is TRBJ2-5; 9 bases map to TRBD1. The trim removed 4 bases at V and 4 bases at J, leaving 7 bases unmatched. Per the germline V gene, CDR1 is LGHDT and CDR2 is YNNKEL (reference sequence). This CDR3 region has 15 residues.

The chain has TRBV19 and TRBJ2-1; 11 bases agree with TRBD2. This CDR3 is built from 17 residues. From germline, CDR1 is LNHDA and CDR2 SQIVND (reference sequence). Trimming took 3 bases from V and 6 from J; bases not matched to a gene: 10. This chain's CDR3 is CASSIRTSGGRSNEQFF. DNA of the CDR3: TGTGCCAGTAGTATTCGAACTAGCGGGGGTCGAAGCAATGAGCAGTTCTTC.

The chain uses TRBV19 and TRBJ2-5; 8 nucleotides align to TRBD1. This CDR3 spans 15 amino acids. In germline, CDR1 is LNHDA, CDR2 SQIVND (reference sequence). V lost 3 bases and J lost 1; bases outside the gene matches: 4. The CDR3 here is CASSIWTGTQETQYF. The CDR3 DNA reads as TGTGCCAGTAGTATTTGGACAGGGACCCAAGAGACCCAGTACTTC.

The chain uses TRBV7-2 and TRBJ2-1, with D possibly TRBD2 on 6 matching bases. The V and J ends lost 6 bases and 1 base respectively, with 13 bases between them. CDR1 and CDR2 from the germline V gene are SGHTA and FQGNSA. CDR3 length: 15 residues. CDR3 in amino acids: CASSPPGTSYNEQFF. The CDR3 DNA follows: TGTGCCAGCAGTCCCCCCGGGACTTCCTACAATGAGCAGTTCTTC.

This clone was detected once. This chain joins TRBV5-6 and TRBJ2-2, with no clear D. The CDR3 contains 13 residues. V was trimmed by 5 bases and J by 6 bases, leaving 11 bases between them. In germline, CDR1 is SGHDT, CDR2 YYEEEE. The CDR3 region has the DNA TGTGCCAGCAGTCGAAGCGTCCCCGGGGAGCTGTTTTTT. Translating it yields CASSRSVPGELFF.

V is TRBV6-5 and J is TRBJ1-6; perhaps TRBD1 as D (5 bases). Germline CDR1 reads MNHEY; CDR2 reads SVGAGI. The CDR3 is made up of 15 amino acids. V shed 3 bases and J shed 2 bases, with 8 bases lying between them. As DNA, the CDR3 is TGTGCCAGCAGTTATCAGGGTGCCTATAATTCACCCCTCCACTTT. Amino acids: CASSYQGAYNSPLHF.

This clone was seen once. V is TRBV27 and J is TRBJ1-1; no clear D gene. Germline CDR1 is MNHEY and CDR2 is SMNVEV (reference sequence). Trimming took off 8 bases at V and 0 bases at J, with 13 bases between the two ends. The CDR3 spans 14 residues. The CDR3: CASSARHMNTEAFF. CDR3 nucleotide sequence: TGTGCCAGCTCCGCCAGACACATGAACACTGAAGCTTTCTTT.

The CDR3 is CASSFFQGAPGETQYF. CDR3 nucleotide sequence: TGTGCCAGCAGCTTTTTCCAGGGGGCGCCCGGAGAGACCCAGTACTTC. This chain joins TRBV5-6 and TRBJ2-5, with 8 bases lining up with TRBD1. Germline V gene sequence: CDR1 SGHDT, CDR2 YYEEEE. The CDR3 has 16 residues. Trimming at V came to 2 bases and at J to 4 bases, leaving 10 bases not matched to a gene.

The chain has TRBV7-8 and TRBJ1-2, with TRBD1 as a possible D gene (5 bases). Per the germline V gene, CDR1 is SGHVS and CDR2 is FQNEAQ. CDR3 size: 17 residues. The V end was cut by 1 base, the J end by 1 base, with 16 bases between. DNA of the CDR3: TGTGCCAGCAGCTTAGGGCAGGGTTTGCGGAGTAACTATGGCTACACCTTC. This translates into CASSLGQGLRSNYGYTF.

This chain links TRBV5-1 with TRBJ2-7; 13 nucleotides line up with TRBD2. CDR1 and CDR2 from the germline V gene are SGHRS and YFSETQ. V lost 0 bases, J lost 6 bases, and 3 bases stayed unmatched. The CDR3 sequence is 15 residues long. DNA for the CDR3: TGCGCCAGCAGCTTGGAACTAGCGGGAGGGCCCGAGCAGTACTTC. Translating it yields CASSLELAGGPEQYF.

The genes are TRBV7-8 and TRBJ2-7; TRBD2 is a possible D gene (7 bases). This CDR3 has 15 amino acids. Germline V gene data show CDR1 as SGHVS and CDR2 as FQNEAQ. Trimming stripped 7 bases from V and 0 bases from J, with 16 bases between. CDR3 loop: CASTKGGVASYEQYF. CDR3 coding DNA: TGTGCCAGCACCAAAGGGGGGGTGGCCTCCTACGAGCAGTACTTC.

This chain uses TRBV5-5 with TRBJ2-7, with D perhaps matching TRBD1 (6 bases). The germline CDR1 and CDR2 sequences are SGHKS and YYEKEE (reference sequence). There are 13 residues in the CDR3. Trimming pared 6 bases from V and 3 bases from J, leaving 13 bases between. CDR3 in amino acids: CASTTGQIYEQYF. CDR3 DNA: TGTGCCAGCACCACCGGACAGATCTACGAGCAGTACTTC.